A single TCR beta chain is shown here with its context. Its antigen is as yet unknown. The CDR3 consists of 15 residues. Looked up from germline, CDR1 is MNHNY and CDR2 is SVGAGI (reference sequence). V shed 6 bases and J 2 bases; nucleotides not matched to a gene: 6. This entry is derived from a study of post-analysis software for immune sequencing data. Overall study findings and caveats: Controls showed lower frequencies than patients for 5 or 6 TRBV segments, and TRBV5-6, TRBV5-1 and TRBV20-1 were among these. F measure clustering grouped samples strongly by preparation batch.

The TCR beta cDNA libraries contained unique molecular identifiers. TCRdb reprocessed the PCR reads with MiXCR, giving one entry per CDR3 protein. The sample yields hundreds of thousands of distinct CDR3 sequences, 25% to 30% seen once. The specimen sequenced was blood. The sequence was collected from a girl aged 5 to 17 with multiple sclerosis. V is TRBV6-6 and J is TRBJ2-5; 10 nucleotides match TRBD2. The CDR3 loop reads CASSKLAGVQETQYF. Written as DNA, the CDR3 is TGTGCCAGCAGCAAGCTAGCGGGGGTACAAGAGACCCAGTACTTC.